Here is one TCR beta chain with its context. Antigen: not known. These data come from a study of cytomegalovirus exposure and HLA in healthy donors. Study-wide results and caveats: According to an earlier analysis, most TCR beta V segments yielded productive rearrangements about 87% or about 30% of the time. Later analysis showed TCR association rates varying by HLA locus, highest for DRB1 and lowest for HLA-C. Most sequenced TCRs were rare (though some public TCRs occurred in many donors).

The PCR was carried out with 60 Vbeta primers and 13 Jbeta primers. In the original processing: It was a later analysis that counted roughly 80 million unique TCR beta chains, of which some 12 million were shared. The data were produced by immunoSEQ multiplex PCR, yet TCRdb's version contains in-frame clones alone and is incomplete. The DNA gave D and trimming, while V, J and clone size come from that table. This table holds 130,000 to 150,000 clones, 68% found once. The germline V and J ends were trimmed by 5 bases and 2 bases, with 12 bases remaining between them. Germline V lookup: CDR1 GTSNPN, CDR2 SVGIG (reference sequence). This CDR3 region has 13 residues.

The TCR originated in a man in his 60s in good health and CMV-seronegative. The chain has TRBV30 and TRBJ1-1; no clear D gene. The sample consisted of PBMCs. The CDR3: CAWSDNVNTEAFF. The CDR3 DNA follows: TGTGCCTGGTCCGACAACGTTAACACTGAAGCTTTCTTT.